This T cell receptor beta chain was sequenced for a study of blood T cell repertoires in COVID-19. Study information: Samples taken during acute and convalescent COVID-19 were collected in the United States, Italy and Spain.

J was trimmed by 0 bases and V by 6 bases; bases with no gene match: 4. This CDR3 region has 14 residues. Germline V gene sequence: CDR1 MNHEY, CDR2 SVGAGI. Some clones are missing from TCRdb's copy, which holds only in-frame ones; the method was immunoSEQ multiplex PCR. The data contain 300,000 to 400,000 clones, roughly 90% of them seen just once; the ten biggest clones take up just under 7.5%. Patients at the Seattle site were enrolled during active infection and followed longitudinally. Sequenced sample: peripheral blood. This TCR was sampled from a woman aged 70-85 years with COVID-19, enrolled during active disease. The V and J genes are TRBV6-5 and TRBJ2-7, with TRBD1 identical over 8 bases. The CDR3 nucleotides read TGTGCCAGCAGCTGGACAGGGAGCTCCTACGAGCAGTACTTC. This sequence encodes CASSWTGSSYEQYF.